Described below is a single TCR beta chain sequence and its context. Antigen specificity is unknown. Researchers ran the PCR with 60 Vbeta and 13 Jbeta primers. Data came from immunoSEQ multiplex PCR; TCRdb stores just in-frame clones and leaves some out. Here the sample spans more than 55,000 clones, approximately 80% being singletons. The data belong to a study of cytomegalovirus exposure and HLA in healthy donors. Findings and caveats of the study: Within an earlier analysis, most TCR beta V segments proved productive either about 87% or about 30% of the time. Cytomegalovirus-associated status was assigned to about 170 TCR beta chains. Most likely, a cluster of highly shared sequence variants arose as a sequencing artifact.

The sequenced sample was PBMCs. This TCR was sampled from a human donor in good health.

CDR3 loop: CAISDLAGVSDFTGELFF. CDR3 in DNA: TGTGCCATCAGTGACCTAGCGGGAGTCTCGGACTTCACCGGGGAGCTGTTTTTT. This chain joins TRBV10-3 and TRBJ2-2; TRBD2 aligns across 10 bases. V lost 3 bases, J lost 4 bases, and 11 bases stayed unmatched. The length of the CDR3 is 18 residues. CDR1 and CDR2 from the germline V gene are ENHRY and SYGVKD.